This T cell receptor beta chain was identified during a study of molecular identifiers for immune sequencing clone quantification (dated by TCRdb to the late 2010s). A note on the overall study: For a replicate experiment, RNA from around 20,000 or 99,000 naive CD8 T cells was divided into five aliquots, of which four were sequenced. This methods study used CD8 T cells to benchmark TCR RNA copy counting and molecular-identifier clustering-based TCR repertoire sequencing (MIDCIRS).

The table lists this clonotype with a few counts. This clone's antigen is unknown. No much larger clone exists at a distance of one base, and base qualities are not known. Study-wide conclusions, independent of this receptor: The sizes of highly expanded clones could end up underestimated when identical TCR molecules share a barcode. Clones above 20 RNA copies held over 97% of molecules in CMV-specific effector cells but under 1% in naive cells. Modeling gave about 3.3 recovered TCR RNA copies per cell versus around 10 by digital PCR, implying approximately 30% capture efficiency. A single cell's worth of spiked-in Jurkat TCR RNA was reported detectable even among around 1 million naive CD8 T cells. When barcode sub-clustering was omitted, TCR diversity was inflated by chimeric consensus sequences, with chimeras reaching as high as 47%. Spiked-in Jurkat TCR RNA (roughly 10 copies' worth), which is not part of the donor repertoire, was contained in the naive libraries.

Library prep was done by PCR. Instrument used: NextSeq 500. Bulk TCR libraries were prepared as previously described, using TCR primers listed in Table S5. The Qiagen AllPrep DNA/RNA kit was used to purify total RNA. Before any analysis, reads coming from multiple sequencing runs of the same library were combined into one pool. Under the source paper's analysis protocol: Reads were retained only if the reads had an exact TCR constant sequence, and the retained reads were trimmed to 150 nt and grouped according to their 12-nt molecular barcodes. Reads within each barcode group were sub-clustered using a 15% Levenshtein threshold, and quality-weighted consensus sequences were constructed for each RNA molecule. Non-functional sequences were removed, as were lower-count sequences one edit away from another. Based on a fit of two negative binomial distributions, barcode sub-clusters having less than 20% of the maximum read count were discarded. The raw public data were reprocessed by TCRdb itself: fastp quality trimming at Q25, MiXCR clonotype calling, in-frame beta chains only. Here each entry gathers all rows of one CDR3 protein and keeps the most common genes and DNA. The V and J calls reflect TCRdb's pipeline rather than the authors' work. The sample profile shows roughly 320,000 distinct CDR3 sequences; roughly a quarter of them were found once. 0.74% of the sample is held by the ten biggest clonotypes.

Naive CD8 T cell libraries were made from around 18,000 to 910,000 sorted cells using 10%, 30% or 50% of purified RNA. On a BD FACSAria II, naive CD8 T cells were FACS-sorted as CD8+CD4-CCR7+CD45RA+ and collected into RLT Plus buffer. To test detection sensitivity, Jurkat RNA equal to around nine TCR copies was added to samples of about 20,000-1,000,000 naive CD8 T cells. Enrichment of CD8 T cells was performed with RosetteSep CD8+ T Cell Enrichment Cocktail and Ficoll-Paque, after which ACK red cell lysis was carried out. The germline V gene (reference sequence) gives CDR1 as LNHDA and CDR2 as SQIVND. The cysteine opens and the phenylalanine closes a CDR3 of 16 amino acids. Left in the record is the CDR3 DNA by itself, 48 bases read in frame from the first base. V and J are truncated by 1 base and 8 bases respectively, leaving an intervening sequence of 18 bases.

This clonotype originated in a human donor in good health. Some libraries in this study had Jurkat cell RNA spiked in. The rearrangement joined TRBV19 to TRBJ1-5; TRBD1 could be the D gene, as 5 bases match. The sample consisted of naive CD8+ T cells from blood, with Jurkat cell RNA spiked in. Sample cell subset or site, as interpreted from the label and publication: FACS-sorted CD8+CD4-CCR7+CD45RA+ naive T cells. The CDR3 region reads CASSIGIGTGGKPQHF. The sequenced DNA: TGTGCCAGTAGTATAGGTATTGGGACCGGAGGGAAGCCCCAGCATTTT.